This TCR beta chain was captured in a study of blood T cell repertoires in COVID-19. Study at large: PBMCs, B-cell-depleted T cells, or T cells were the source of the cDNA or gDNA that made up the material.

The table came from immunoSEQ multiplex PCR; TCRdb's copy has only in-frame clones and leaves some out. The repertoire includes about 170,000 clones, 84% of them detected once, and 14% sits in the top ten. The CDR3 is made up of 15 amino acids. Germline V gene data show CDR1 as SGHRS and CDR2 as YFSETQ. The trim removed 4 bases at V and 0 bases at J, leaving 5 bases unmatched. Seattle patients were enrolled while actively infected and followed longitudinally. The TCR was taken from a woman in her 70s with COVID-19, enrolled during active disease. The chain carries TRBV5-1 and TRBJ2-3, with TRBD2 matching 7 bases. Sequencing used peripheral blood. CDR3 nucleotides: TGCGCCAGCAGCCCGTTGGGGGGGAGCACAGATACGCAGTATTTT. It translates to CASSPLGGSTDTQYF.